The rows below give T cell receptor beta chains drawn from one sample of a study of blood T cell repertoires in COVID-19. Sequencing used immunoSEQ multiplex PCR; TCRdb keeps in-frame clones, though not all of them. The data contain 120,000 or so clones, around 70% of them seen just once; the ten biggest clones take up more than 5%. Sequencing used peripheral blood. Receptors originate from a man between 60 and 75 years old with acute or convalescent COVID-19. Both conserved end residues are part of each CDR3. D genes are given only for firm matches. Only some rows state a clone size, as once, few, many or a class for expanded clones.

clone_size | d_call | j_call | v_call | cdr3_aa | cdr3_nt
NA | NA | TRBJ1-1 | TRBV30 | CAWIVRGANTEAFF | TGTGCCTGGATTGTACGGGGGGCGAACACTGAAGCTTTCTTT
once | TRBD1 | TRBJ2-2 | TRBV28 | CASRTGGHGELFF | TGTGCCAGTAGGACAGGGGGCCACGGGGAGCTGTTTTTT
few | NA | TRBJ1-2 | TRBV5-6 | CASSLELGTYYGYTF | TGTGCCAGCAGCTTGGAACTGGGGACTTATTATGGCTACACCTTC
NA | TRBD1 | TRBJ1-5 | TRBV19 | CASSTTGQITSNQPQHF | TGTGCCAGTAGTACCACGGGACAGATTACGAGCAATCAGCCCCAGCATTTT
NA | NA | TRBJ2-2 | TRBV27 | CASSSRRGGGELFF | TGTGCCAGCAGTTCCAGAAGGGGTGGCGGGGAGCTGTTTTTT
NA | TRBD2 | TRBJ2-3 | TRBV7-8 | CASSLVSAGGYTDTQYF | TGTGCCAGCAGCTTAGTGTCGGCGGGGGGATACACAGATACGCAGTATTTT
NA | NA | TRBJ1-1 | TRBV7-8 | CASSLGGENKAFF | TGTGCCAGCAGCCTTGGTGGGGAGAATAAAGCTTTCTTT
many | NA | TRBJ1-2 | TRBV5-6 | CASSLDGQTNYGYTF | TGTGCCAGCAGCTTGGATGGACAAACTAACTATGGCTACACCTTC
NA | NA | TRBJ1-2 | TRBV12-5 | CASGLDRSYGYTF | TGTGCTAGTGGTTTGGACAGATCCTATGGCTACACCTTC
NA | TRBD2 | TRBJ2-1 | TRBV29-1 | CSVERAGGPNEQFF | TGCAGCGTTGAAAGAGCGGGAGGGCCGAATGAGCAGTTCTTC
few | NA | TRBJ1-5 | TRBV18 | CASSLNQPQHF | TGTGCCAGCTCCCTCAATCAGCCCCAGCATTTT
NA | NA | TRBJ2-5 | TRBV7-3 | CASSLKPSTAQETQYF | TGTGCCAGCAGCTTAAAGCCTTCGACAGCTCAAGAGACCCAGTACTTC
NA | TRBD2 | TRBJ2-5 | TRBV6-1 | CASSEAPSGGSRAETQYF | TGTGCCAGCAGTGAAGCGCCATCGGGGGGGTCTCGTGCGGAGACCCAGTACTTC
NA | NA | TRBJ1-2 | TRBV19 | CASSLVTQVYGYTF | TGTGCCAGTAGTCTCGTCACACAAGTCTATGGCTACACCTTC
NA | TRBD2 | TRBJ2-1 | TRBV6-5 | CASVQSGRGNEQFF | TGTGCCAGCGTCCAAAGCGGGAGAGGAAATGAGCAGTTCTTC
NA | NA | TRBJ1-1 | TRBV27 | CASSQQGRNTEAFF | TGTGCCAGCAGCCAACAGGGACGGAACACTGAAGCTTTCTTT
NA | NA | TRBJ1-6 | TRBV11-2 | CASSLGHLNSPLHF | TGTGCCAGCAGCTTAGGCCACTTAAATTCACCCCTCCACTTT
NA | NA | TRBJ2-7 | TRBV3-1/TRBV3-2 | CASSQGPLPGQYF | TGTGCCAGCAGCCAAGGACCTCTCCCAGGGCAGTACTTC
NA | NA | TRBJ1-5 | TRBV19 | CASSIILTGGDQPQHF | TGTGCCAGTAGTATAATCTTAACGGGAGGCGATCAGCCCCAGCATTTT
NA | NA | TRBJ1-1 | TRBV12-3/TRBV12-4 | CASSTGNEAFF | TGTGCCAGCAGTACAGGCAATGAAGCTTTCTTT
NA | TRBD2 | TRBJ2-5 | TRBV5-1 | CASSQGLAQTQYF | TGCGCCAGCAGCCAGGGACTAGCACAGACCCAGTACTTC
few | TRBD1 | TRBJ2-5 | TRBV5-1 | CASSLRTGGLETQYF | TGCGCCAGCAGCTTACGGACAGGGGGCCTCGAGACCCAGTACTTC
NA | TRBD2 | TRBJ2-1 | TRBV11-1 | CASRPTSGGVNEQFF | TGTGCCAGCAGACCCACTAGCGGGGGTGTAAATGAGCAGTTCTTC
few | TRBD1 | TRBJ1-2 | TRBV29-1 | CSVDRYRGAYGYTF | TGCAGCGTTGATCGATACAGGGGTGCCTATGGCTACACCTTC
NA | TRBD2 | TRBJ2-7 | TRBV29-1 | CSVRPKLAGGYEQYF | TGCAGCGTTCGGCCTAAACTAGCGGGGGGGTACGAGCAGTACTTC
NA | TRBD2 | TRBJ2-2 | TRBV3-1/TRBV3-2 | CASSQVASGGTGELFF | TGTGCCAGCAGCCAAGTGGCCAGCGGGGGGACCGGGGAGCTGTTTTTT
NA | NA | TRBJ1-5 | TRBV2 | CASSQGSGNQPQHF | TGTGCCAGCAGTCAGGGATCAGGCAATCAGCCCCAGCATTTT
few | NA | TRBJ1-2 | TRBV10-3 | CAISREYDNYGYTF | TGTGCCATCAGTCGAGAGTACGATAACTATGGCTACACCTTC
once | TRBD2 | TRBJ2-5 | TRBV3-1/TRBV3-2 | CASSQDASGRVETQYF | TGTGCCAGCAGCCAAGACGCTAGCGGGAGGGTTGAGACCCAGTACTTC
few | TRBD1 | TRBJ2-1 | TRBV24-1 | CATSVDRDRLGYNEQFF | TGTGCCACCAGTGTCGACCGGGACAGGCTGGGGTACAATGAGCAGTTCTTC
NA | TRBD2 | TRBJ2-3 | TRBV11-3 | CASTGARREVGDTQYF | TGTGCCAGCACTGGGGCCAGGCGGGAGGTGGGAGATACGCAGTATTTT
NA | NA | TRBJ2-1 | TRBV18 | CASSPERSSYNEQFF | TGTGCCAGCTCACCAGAGCGAAGCTCCTACAATGAGCAGTTCTTC
NA | NA | TRBJ2-7 | TRBV30 | CAWSANSGSYEQYF | TGTGCCTGGAGCGCAAATAGCGGTTCCTACGAGCAGTACTTC
NA | NA | TRBJ2-3 | TRBV10-3 | CAISERTDTQYF | TGTGCCATCAGTGAGCGGACAGATACGCAGTATTTT
NA | TRBD1 | TRBJ2-3 | TRBV5-1 | CASSRTGKDTQYF | TGCGCCAGCAGTCGGACAGGGAAAGATACGCAGTATTTT
NA | NA | TRBJ1-2 | TRBV14 | CASSQAPGGYGYTF | TGTGCCAGCAGCCAAGCCCCCGGGGGATATGGCTACACCTTC
NA | TRBD1 | TRBJ2-7 | TRBV6-5 | CASTLGQGLSEQYF | TGTGCCAGCACCCTGGGACAGGGGCTTTCGGAGCAGTACTTC
NA | TRBD1 | TRBJ1-6 | TRBV7-9 | CASSLDGTGRSPLHF | TGTGCCAGCAGCTTAGATGGGACAGGGCGGTCACCCCTCCACTTT
NA | TRBD1 | TRBJ2-5 | TRBV19 | CASSTGGGETQYF | TGTGCCAGCTCGACAGGGGGAGGAGAGACCCAGTACTTC
NA | TRBD1 | TRBJ1-6 | TRBV13 | CASNVGTGNSPLHF | TGTGCCAGCAATGTCGGGACAGGGAATTCACCCCTCCACTTT
few | NA | TRBJ2-4 | TRBV2 | CASRERVNIQYF | TGTGCCAGCAGGGAGCGCGTGAACATTCAGTACTTC
NA | TRBD1 | TRBJ2-5 | TRBV14 | CASSYGTVIETQYF | TGTGCCAGCAGCTACGGGACAGTTATAGAGACCCAGTACTTC
NA | NA | TRBJ1-4 | TRBV19 | CAINTPSRGKLFF | TGTGCCATCAATACCCCCTCTAGAGGAAAACTGTTTTTT